A single T cell receptor (beta chain) is shown here with its context. Its antigen specificity is not known. No base-level quality is on record; no much larger clone is a single base apart. Each collaborating institution followed its own protocols to collect whole blood in K2EDTA tubes. For TCRbeta analysis, collaborators shipped samples as frozen whole blood, isolated PBMCs, or DNA extracted from either of those sample types. For CDR1 and CDR2, the germline V gene lists MNHNS and SASEGT. Its CDR3 holds 12 amino acids, cysteine through phenylalanine. Solely the CDR3 DNA is kept, with 36 bases framed from the first base. V is shortened by 8 bases, J by 1 base, and the region joining them spans 8 bases. The immunoSEQ Assay, a bias-controlled multiplex PCR, was used to amplify TCRbeta CDR3 regions from genomic DNA. The study's own analysis went as follows. Nucleated cell counts per sample were estimated from amplification of reference gene primers within the assay. Sequence reads were collapsed and filtered to measure the absolute abundance of every unique TCRbeta CDR3 rearrangement. Productive Simpson clonality was computed per sample as the square root of Simpson's diversity index over productive rearrangements. TCRdb took over this immuneACCESS table, retaining in-frame rearrangements with V and J assigned. Such tables are incomplete; in checked studies, under half of the missing clones stem from an unresolved V gene, and the remainder is unexplained. V, J and clone size reflect that table, while D and trimming were determined from the DNA. The sample has about 130,000 clones on record, 75% to 85% of them singletons. The ten most abundant clones make up about 39% of the sample.

The entry originates in a study of blood T cell repertoires in COVID-19 (TCRdb year 2020). Regarding the complete study: Samples covering the acute and convalescent phases of COVID-19 were provided by collaborators in the United States, Italy and Spain. The sample metadata nearly always contained a de-identified subject ID, COVID-19 status, age in years and sex. Samples came from the ongoing ImmuneRACE study (first 160 participants) plus 1,254 subjects from 6 global collaborators. Where HLA class I and class II types were available, the types were taken from metadata supplied by the sample provider, not from assay-based typing. The prospective study material was composed of cDNA or gDNA derived from T cells, B-cell-depleted T cells, or PBMCs. The repertoires were made available in a free public database intended to serve as a resource for research on the immune response to SARS-CoV-2. Subjects who had been exposed to COVID-19, were actively infected with it, or had recovered from it provided the deeply sampled blood TCRbeta repertoires that made up the dataset.

General findings and caveats noted by the study authors: Clinical and demographic metadata were provided uncurated, with the amount varying by source and participant.

The chain joins TRBV6-1 to TRBJ1-1, with the D gene not confidently named. The sample taken for sequencing was peripheral blood. This clonotype originated in a middle-aged man with active or convalescent COVID-19. CDR3 reads: CASRGANTEAFF. The DNA is as follows: TGTGCCAGCCGGGGTGCGAACACTGAAGCTTTCTTT.